Each of the 20 T cell receptor beta chains below was sequenced from the same sample in a study of OX40 agonist ivuxolimab in advanced cancers. Only in-frame clones appear in the TCRdb table, and some are missing; sequencing was by immunoSEQ multiplex PCR. The data contain about 84,000 clones, over 65% of them singletons. Sequencing was performed on CD4+ or CD8+ T cells sorted from blood, taken in a trial of the OX40 agonist ivuxolimab. These receptors originate from an adult with an advanced solid tumor such as melanoma, head and neck, liver or kidney cancer.

This clone was detected only a few times. V usage is TRBV19 and J usage is TRBJ2-2; perhaps TRBD1 as D (6 bases). The germline V gene encodes CDR1 LNHDA and CDR2 SQIVND (reference sequence). The CDR3 contains 14 residues. The germline V and J ends were trimmed by 7 bases and 5 bases, with 14 bases remaining between them. The CDR3 region is CASTGSRGTGELFF. The CDR3 DNA follows: TGTGCCAGTACGGGGTCGAGGGGGACCGGGGAGCTGTTTTTT.

This chain links TRBV6-1 with TRBJ1-2; TRBD1 is a possible D gene (6 bases). Trimming cost V 7 bases and J 8 bases, with 17 bases left between them. Germline CDR1 MNHNS, CDR2 SASEGT. This CDR3 is 13 amino acids long. CDR3 in DNA: TGTGCCAGCATGAACAGGTTACAGGGCGGCTACACCTTC. Translated: CASMNRLQGGYTF.

This clone was counted only a few times. The chain has TRBV18 and TRBJ1-1; maybe TRBD1 (5 bases). The CDR3 consists of 14 residues. The V and J ends lost 2 bases and 6 bases respectively, with 13 bases between them. Per the germline V gene, CDR1 is KGHSH and CDR2 is LQKENI. Written as DNA, the CDR3 is TGTGCCAGCTCACCATTGTATCGGGGCTCTGAAGCTTTCTTT. Amino acids: CASSPLYRGSEAFF.

This sequence joins TRBV5-4 and TRBJ2-3, with a weak D call TRBD2 (6 bases). In germline, CDR1 is SGHNT, CDR2 YYREEE (reference sequence). The CDR3 length is 14 residues. The ends were cut back, 4 bases at V and 2 bases at J, with 11 bases in the middle. CDR3 residues: CASSPGLTTDTQYF. CDR3 nucleotide sequence: TGTGCCAGCAGCCCAGGACTAACCACAGATACGCAGTATTTT. The whole variable domain, remainder taken from reference TRBV5-4 and TRBJ2-3, is ETGVTQSPTHLIKTRGQQVTLRCSSQSGHNTVSWYQQALGQGPQFIFQYYREEENGRGNFPPRFSGLQFPNYSSELNVNALELDDSALYLCASSPGLTTDTQYFGPGTRLTVL.

This chain joins TRBV19 and TRBJ2-3; 7 bases are shared with TRBD1. J was trimmed by 11 bases and V by 7 bases; bases with no gene match: 9. This CDR3 spans 12 amino acids. In germline, CDR1 is LNHDA, CDR2 SQIVND (reference sequence). CDR3 coding DNA: TGTGCCAGTACTAGCTACAGGGGTAGGCAGTATTTT. Translated: CASTSYRGRQYF.

This chain connects TRBV2 to TRBJ1-6; unclear D gene. In germline, CDR1 is SNHLY, CDR2 FYNNEI. The CDR3 consists of 13 residues. Trimming pared 7 bases from V and 4 bases from J, leaving 8 bases between. CDR3 sequence: CASKVLYNSPLHF. Here the CDR3 DNA reads TGTGCCAGCAAAGTTCTTTATAATTCACCCCTCCACTTT.

This clone was picked up a small number of times. V gene TRBV27 combines with J gene TRBJ2-3; 8 positions agree with TRBD1. Germline V gene sequence: CDR1 MNHEY, CDR2 SMNVEV (reference sequence). CDR3 length: 17 amino acids. Trimming cost V 5 bases and J 2 bases; bases outside gene matches: 12. In nucleotides, the CDR3 is TGTGCCAGCAGTCCCGGGACAGGCGGTGTGGACACAGATACGCAGTATTTT. It yields the protein CASSPGTGGVDTDTQYF.

The chain has TRBV6-5 and TRBJ1-6; possible D gene TRBD1, 6 bases. CDR1 MNHEY and CDR2 SVGAGI come from the germline V gene. The CDR3 is made up of 13 amino acids. Trimming took off 6 bases at V and 10 bases at J, with 13 bases between the two ends. CDR3 sequence: CASRITGKSPLHF. The CDR3 DNA reads TGTGCCAGCAGAATCACAGGGAAATCACCCCTCCACTTT.

The V and J genes are TRBV9 and TRBJ2-1; TRBD2 matches at 8 bases. CDR1 SGDLS and CDR2 YYNGEE come from the germline V gene. This CDR3 region has 18 residues. V lost 3 bases and J lost 6; bases outside the gene matches: 17. In nucleotides, the CDR3 is TGTGCCAGCAGCGCCGATATTCCGGGACTAGGTACGCCCAATGAGCAGTTCTTC. Translated: CASSADIPGLGTPNEQFF. Full variable domain (outside the CDR3, taken from reference TRBV9 and TRBJ2-1): DSGVTQTPKHLITATGQRVTLRCSPRSGDLSVYWYQQSLDQGLQFLIQYYNGEERAKGNILERFSAQQFPDLHSELNLSSLELGDSALYFCASSADIPGLGTPNEQFFGPGTRLTVL.

This chain links TRBV7-2 with TRBJ2-5; 11 bases line up with TRBD2. Trimming took 8 bases from V and 5 from J; bases not matched to a gene: 13. Looked up from germline, CDR1 is SGHTA and CDR2 is FQGNSA. The CDR3 runs 16 residues. CDR3 protein: CASYAGSGGAGETQYF. The CDR3 nucleotides read TGTGCCAGCTACGCCGGTAGCGGGGGGGCGGGGGAGACCCAGTACTTC.

V and J are TRBV10-3 and TRBJ1-6; 7 nucleotides line up with TRBD1. This CDR3 is 15 amino acids long. The V gene's germline CDR1 is ENHRY and CDR2 SYGVKD. Unmatched junction bases numbered 6, after V lost 0 bases and J lost 10 bases. Here the CDR3 reads CAISESQGGVSPLHF. In DNA form, the CDR3 reads TGTGCCATCAGTGAGTCGCAGGGGGGCGTCTCACCCCTCCACTTT.

With regard to this clone: Mismatch with germline at one junction end may stem from a read error. The V and J genes are TRBV4-2 and TRBJ1-5; 7 positions match TRBD1. Germline V CDR1 and CDR2: LGHNA, YNFKEQ. The CDR3 covers 17 residues. The CDR3 region has the DNA TGTGCCAGCAGCCGACAGGGTGGGAAGGATAGCGATCAGCCCCAGCATTTT. It specifies CASSRQGGKDSDQPQHF.

This clone was detected once. The chain uses TRBV11-2 and TRBJ1-2; TRBD1 might be the D (5 bases). The CDR3 loop spans 15 amino acids. V shed 4 bases and J shed 5 bases, with 17 bases lying between them. Germline V gene data show CDR1 as SGHAT and CDR2 as FQNNGV. CDR3 amino acids: CASSSTGSRGYGYTF. The CDR3 DNA reads TGTGCCAGCAGCTCGACCGGGTCTCGGGGGTATGGCTACACCTTC.

This chain connects TRBV7-9 to TRBJ1-6; D is possibly TRBD1 (5 bases). The CDR3 totals 13 residues. V shed 2 bases and J shed 9 bases, with 8 bases lying between them. The germline gives CDR1 SEHNR, CDR2 FQNEAQ (reference sequence). The CDR3 sequence: CASSLQGGSPLHF. In DNA form, the CDR3 reads TGTGCCAGCAGCTTACAGGGCGGTTCACCCCTCCACTTT.

The chain uses TRBV4-1 and TRBJ1-5; 8 bases map to TRBD1. The CDR3 is 16 residues long. CDR1 is MGHRA, CDR2 YSYEKL, per germline. The V segment lost 3 bases and the J segment 6 bases; nucleotides outside the gene matches: 10. CDR3 DNA: TGCGCCAGCAGCCAGGGGATAGACAGGGGACCTCAGCCCCAGCATTTT. Protein sequence: CASSQGIDRGPQPQHF.

This chain uses TRBV5-1 with TRBJ2-2; perhaps TRBD1 as D (6 bases). The length of the CDR3 is 14 residues. CDR1 SGHRS and CDR2 YFSETQ come from the germline V gene. V shed 7 bases and J shed 1 base, with 11 bases lying between them. The DNA of the CDR3 is TGCGCCAGCGGCAGGACAGTGAACACCGGGGAGCTGTTTTTT. Protein: CASGRTVNTGELFF.

The chain carries TRBV27 and TRBJ1-1, with a possible D match to TRBD1 (5 bases). The CDR3 totals 14 residues. V shed 4 bases and J shed 4 bases, with 13 bases lying between them. Germline CDR1 reads MNHEY; CDR2 reads SMNVEV (reference sequence). The CDR3 DNA sequence: TGTGCCAGCAGTTCGGGGGAAGGGAGCACTGAAGCTTTCTTT. It is translated as CASSSGEGSTEAFF.

The chain is built from TRBV28 and TRBJ2-4; possibly TRBD1 for D (7 bases). This CDR3 has 16 amino acids. The V end lost 3 bases, the J end lost 0 bases, and 12 bases lay between the germline ends. Germline loops: CDR1 MDHEN, CDR2 SYDVKM. The CDR3 reads CASSLEGALAKNIQYF. DNA for the CDR3: TGTGCCAGCAGTTTGGAGGGGGCGCTAGCCAAAAACATTCAGTACTTC.

This chain joins TRBV11-2 and TRBJ2-5, with 16 nucleotides matching TRBD2. Germline CDR1 is SGHAT and CDR2 is FQNNGV. The CDR3 is made up of 17 amino acids. Losses at the gene ends were 4 bases for V and 5 bases for J; bases not matched to a gene: 7. The CDR3 DNA sequence: TGTGCCAGCAGCTCGGGACTAGCGGGGGGGCCTGTGGAGACCCAGTACTTC. This gives the protein CASSSGLAGGPVETQYF.

The chain uses TRBV9 and TRBJ1-4; D uncertain. Per germline, CDR1 SGDLS and CDR2 YYNGEE. Between the trimmed V and J ends, which lost 2 bases and 0 bases, there was a span of 26 bases. The CDR3 covers 21 residues. The CDR3 reads CASSVGFAQAHPRTTNEKLFF. The CDR3 DNA is TGTGCCAGCAGCGTTGGTTTCGCTCAGGCACACCCCAGGACAACTAATGAAAAACTGTTTTTT. Using reference TRBV9 and TRBJ1-4 for the parts outside the CDR3, the full variable domain is DSGVTQTPKHLITATGQRVTLRCSPRSGDLSVYWYQQSLDQGLQFLIQYYNGEERAKGNILERFSAQQFPDLHSELNLSSLELGDSALYFCASSVGFAQAHPRTTNEKLFFGSGTQLSVL.